The clone carrying this T cell receptor beta chain appeared a few times. Its antigen is unknown. Germline V gives CDR1 MGHDK, CDR2 SYGVNS. The CDR3 consists of 17 residues. Unmatched junction bases numbered 8, after V lost 1 base and J lost 2 bases. This sample was taken from a study of shared clonotypes between healthy human individuals. Study-level points and caveats: Some naive CD4 clonotypes, 4% to 6%, turned up in common across a few donors. Non-shared clonotypes had lower generation probabilities than those shared by all four donors.

Assay: immunoSEQ multiplex PCR; the TCRdb copy retains only in-frame clones and omits some. The repertoire holds more than 1 million clones, approximately 78% seen once, with 0.5% to 0.6% in the top ten. Sequenced: memory CD4+ T cells from PBMCs. Subset noted: CD45RA-negative fraction. The chain is built from TRBV25-1 and TRBJ2-3; 8 nucleotides align to TRBD1. This clonotype was obtained from a man between 18 and 35 years old in good health. Some clones in this sample may be carry-over from other donors' samples. DNA for the CDR3: TGTGCCAGCAGTGAATTGAAGACAGGGGAGTTCACAGATACGCAGTATTTT. Protein: CASSELKTGEFTDTQYF.